This passage covers 29 T cell receptor beta chains from one sample sequenced in a study of blood T cell repertoires in COVID-19 (dated by TCRdb to 2018 to 2021). Receptor amplification or capture employed the immunoSEQ multiplex PCR assay. TCRdb limited this immuneACCESS table to in-frame rearrangements with V and J called. A share of clones is missing; checked studies link under half to unresolved V genes, and the rest is unexplained. For this sample the table gives 110,000 or so clones, of which over 75% were detected only once. Under 3% of the sample is in the top ten clones. The sequenced sample consisted of peripheral blood. These receptors all stem from a human donor in a cohort sampled during active COVID-19.

The CDR3 coding sequence is TGTGCCAGTACTACCCGATGGCAAAGGGGAGATACGCAGTATTTT. This gives the protein CASTTRWQRGDTQYF. The chain combines TRBV19 with TRBJ2-3; D possibly corresponds to TRBD1 (5 bases). The V end was cut by 7 bases, the J end by 5 bases, with 19 bases between. The CDR3 contains 15 residues. Germline V gives CDR1 LNHDA, CDR2 SQIVND (reference sequence).

V is TRBV3-1 (or the pseudogene TRBV3-2) and J is TRBJ2-5, with 12 bases lining up with TRBD2. The junction had 3 bases not matched to a gene; V was cut back by 3 bases and J by 7 bases. The germline gives CDR1 LGHDT, CDR2 YNNKEL (reference sequence). This CDR3 contains 14 residues. This CDR3 is CASSHGLAGWTQYF. The CDR3 DNA reads as TGTGCCAGCAGCCACGGACTAGCGGGGTGGACCCAGTACTTC.

About this clone: Other DNA sequences from this sample encode an identical CDR3 as well. The chain employs TRBV9 and TRBJ2-1; 11 bases match TRBD2. The CDR3 covers 16 residues. CDR1 is SGDLS and CDR2 is YYNGEE in the germline V gene. V was pared by 3 bases and J by 0 bases, with 2 bases of the junction left unmatched. CDR3 protein: CASSGTSGSSYNEQFF. The CDR3 DNA reads as TGTGCCAGCAGCGGGACTAGCGGGTCCTCCTACAATGAGCAGTTCTTC.

This clone occurred once. V is TRBV25-1 and J is TRBJ1-2; unclear D gene. The CDR3 is 14 amino acids. The V gene lost 1 base and the J gene lost 4 bases, with 10 bases spanning the gap. Germline CDR1 is MGHDK and CDR2 is SYGVNS. This CDR3 reads CASSESRHGYGYTF. Written as DNA, the CDR3 is TGTGCCAGCAGTGAATCGCGACACGGCTATGGCTACACCTTC.

The chain employs TRBV12-3 or TRBV12-4 and TRBJ2-1, with 10 bases matching TRBD2. V gave up 3 bases and J gave up 12 bases; unmatched junction bases: 5. The CDR3 length is 13 residues. The CDR3 DNA follows: TGTGCCAGCAGTTTTACTAGCGGGACGTTGCAGTTCTTC. Amino acid sequence: CASSFTSGTLQFF.

V is TRBV7-9 and J is TRBJ2-2, with TRBD2 as a possible D gene (6 bases). Trimming took off 8 bases at V and 3 bases at J, with 19 bases between the two ends. The CDR3 is made up of 16 amino acids. In germline, CDR1 is SEHNR, CDR2 FQNEAQ (reference sequence). CDR3 in DNA: TGTGCCAGCCCTGGTTTTACGGGGGACCACACCGGGGAGCTGTTTTTT. Its protein product is CASPGFTGDHTGELFF.

This chain links TRBV11-2 with TRBJ2-7; 10 nucleotides agree with TRBD2. The V gene's germline CDR1 is SGHAT and CDR2 FQNNGV. Trimming took 3 bases from V and 3 from J; bases not matched to a gene: 5. The CDR3 has 15 amino acids. The CDR3 coding sequence is TGTGCCAGCAGCTTTAGTCTAGCGGGAGACTACGAGCAGTACTTC. Its protein product is CASSFSLAGDYEQYF.

The chain joins TRBV14 to TRBJ2-1; no reliable D call. The germline V gene encodes CDR1 SGHDN and CDR2 FVKESK. CDR3 length: 15 residues. Trimming left V 1 base short and J 1 base short, with 8 bases between. CDR3 amino acids: CASSQGWQSYNEQFF. CDR3 coding DNA: TGTGCCAGCAGCCAAGGGTGGCAGTCCTACAATGAGCAGTTCTTC. The whole variable domain, remainder taken from reference TRBV14 and TRBJ2-1, is EAGVTQFPSHSVIEKGQTVTLRCDPISGHDNLYWYRRVMGKEIKFLLHFVKESKQDESGMPNNRFLAERTGGTYSTLKVQPAELEDSGVYFCASSQGWQSYNEQFFGPGTRLTVL.

This clone was found once. The rearrangement uses TRBV10-1 and TRBJ2-3; TRBD2 matches at 8 bases. The CDR3 length is 13 residues. Germline loops: CDR1 WNHNN, CDR2 SYGVQD (reference sequence). J lost 8 bases, V lost 2 bases, and 3 bases had no gene match. The CDR3, as DNA: TGCGCCAGCAGTGAGGCGGGAGGTGGTACGCAGTATTTT. Translation: CASSEAGGGTQYF.

V usage is TRBV5-5 and J usage is TRBJ2-1, with TRBD2 matching over 12 bases. V lost 3 bases and J lost 7; bases outside the gene matches: 8. This CDR3 has 16 residues. The germline V gene has CDR1 SGHKS and CDR2 YYEKEE (reference sequence). CDR3: CASSSLGGLAGNEQFF. DNA of the CDR3: TGTGCCAGCAGCTCCCTAGGAGGACTAGCGGGGAATGAGCAGTTCTTC. The entire variable domain, with the rest obtained from reference TRBV5-5 and TRBJ2-1, is as follows: DAGVTQSPTHLIKTRGQQVTLRCSPISGHKSVSWYQQVLGQGPQFIFQYYEKEERGRGNFPDRFSARQFPNYSSELNVNALLLGDSALYLCASSSLGGLAGNEQFFGPGTRLTVL.

The chain uses TRBV6-2 or TRBV6-3 and TRBJ1-4; D might be TRBD1 (5 bases). V gave up 4 bases and J gave up 13 bases, with 13 bases separating them. Germline loops: CDR1 MNHEY, CDR2 SVGEGT. This CDR3 has 12 residues. CDR3: CASSFMEGRLFF. CDR3 coding DNA: TGTGCCAGCAGTTTCATGGAGGGGAGACTGTTTTTT.

This sequence joins TRBV30 and TRBJ1-2; a possible D gene is TRBD1 (5 bases). The CDR3 contains 12 residues. Germline V gives CDR1 GTSNPN, CDR2 SVGIG (reference sequence). Trimming cost V 5 bases and J 4 bases, with 11 bases left between them. The CDR3 loop is CAWSPDSYGYTF. DNA of the CDR3: TGTGCCTGGTCGCCCGACAGCTATGGCTACACCTTC.

The V call is TRBV13, the J call TRBJ2-6, with TRBD1 matching 12 bases. J lost 4 bases, V lost 0 bases, and 7 bases had no gene match. The CDR3 totals 19 residues. The germline V gene has CDR1 PRHDT and CDR2 FYEKMQ (reference sequence). The CDR3 loop reads CASSLGLGTGGSGANVLTF. Here the CDR3 DNA reads TGTGCCAGCAGCTTAGGCCTGGGGACAGGGGGCTCGGGGGCCAACGTCCTGACTTTC.

V gene TRBV19 combines with J gene TRBJ2-4; 12 bases line up with TRBD1. Germline V gene sequence: CDR1 LNHDA, CDR2 SQIVND (reference sequence). The V and J ends lost 3 bases and 7 bases, in that order; junction bases with no gene match: 4. CDR3 size: 15 residues. CDR3 nucleotide sequence: TGTGCCAGTAGTATTCCGGGACAGGGGGCGAACATTCAGTACTTC. Protein sequence: CASSIPGQGANIQYF.

The chain carries TRBV30 and TRBJ2-2, with D perhaps matching TRBD1 (6 bases). V was cut by 5 bases and J by 6 bases, with 13 bases left in between. The CDR3 extends over 13 amino acids. Germline CDR1 reads GTSNPN; CDR2 reads SVGIG (reference sequence). The CDR3 region is CAWSQGGAGELFF. CDR3 DNA: TGTGCCTGGTCACAGGGTGGGGCCGGGGAGCTGTTTTTT.

This clone was counted between two and nine times. The chain links TRBV6-5 to TRBJ1-3; 7 bases fit TRBD1. Trimming cost V 2 bases and J 4 bases; bases outside gene matches: 8. The germline CDR1 and CDR2 sequences are MNHEY and SVGAGI. The CDR3 is 16 residues long. CDR3 nucleotides: TGTGCCAGCAGTTACGGGAACCAGGGGGTCGGAAACACCATATATTTT. Translating gives CASSYGNQGVGNTIYF.

The V and J genes are TRBV27 and TRBJ2-7; D is perhaps TRBD2 (5 bases). The CDR3 runs 15 residues. Germline-derived CDR1 and CDR2 are MNHEY and SMNVEV (reference sequence). V was trimmed by 2 bases and J by 4 bases, leaving 15 bases between them. This chain's CDR3 is CASSLRGFGEYEQYF. The CDR3 coding sequence is TGTGCCAGCAGTTTAAGAGGGTTTGGGGAGTACGAGCAGTACTTC.

This chain connects TRBV6-5 to TRBJ2-3, with TRBD2 identical over 9 bases. Germline values: CDR1 MNHEY, CDR2 SVGAGI. CDR3 size: 15 residues. V trimming: 5 bases; J trimming: 7 bases; junction bases outside the gene matches: 10. Here the CDR3 DNA reads TGTGCCAGCAGTACCGCAGCGGGGGGTCGAAATACGCAGTATTTT. Protein: CASSTAAGGRNTQYF.

The chain is built from TRBV15 and TRBJ1-4, with 10 bases lining up with TRBD1. The CDR3 contains 15 residues. V dropped 2 bases and J dropped 10; count of bases not matched to a gene: 7. CDR1 LNHNV and CDR2 YYDKDF come from the germline V gene (reference sequence). DNA for the CDR3: TGTGCCACCAGCAGACCCGGGACAGGGGACCGAAAACTGTTTTTT. Protein: CATSRPGTGDRKLFF.

The table lists this clone with many counts. The chain has TRBV15 and TRBJ1-6; D uncertain. In germline, CDR1 is LNHNV, CDR2 YYDKDF (reference sequence). The CDR3 sequence is 15 residues long. V was shortened by 1 base and J by 7 bases, with 11 bases between the two germline ends. Here the CDR3 reads CATSRAGSQNSPLHF. CDR3 bases: TGTGCCACCAGCAGAGCCGGGAGTCAGAATTCACCCCTCCACTTT.

The gene calls are TRBV3-1 (or the pseudogene TRBV3-2) and TRBJ2-7; D ambiguous. The CDR3 runs 14 residues. The germline CDR1 and CDR2 sequences are LGHDT and YNNKEL (reference sequence). Trimming took off 0 bases at V and 5 bases at J, with 11 bases between the two ends. In nucleotides, the CDR3 is TGTGCCAGCAGCCAAGACCCGTCGAGCAACGAGCAGTACTTC. Residues: CASSQDPSSNEQYF.

This clone was detected only a few times. The genes are TRBV11-2 and TRBJ2-2, with a weak D call TRBD2 (6 bases). CDR1 is SGHAT, CDR2 FQNNGV, per germline. The CDR3 has 15 residues. V was cut by 2 bases and J by 0 bases, with 7 bases left in between. CDR3: CASSLWGANTGELFF. CDR3 bases: TGTGCCAGCAGCTTATGGGGGGCGAACACCGGGGAGCTGTTTTTT.

The genes are TRBV15 and TRBJ2-3; unclear D gene. This CDR3 is 13 amino acids long. Between the trimmed V and J ends, which lost 5 bases and 6 bases, there was a span of 12 bases. Germline V gives CDR1 LNHNV, CDR2 YYDKDF (reference sequence). The CDR3 spells CATSVRSADTQYF. The CDR3, as DNA: TGTGCCACCAGCGTACGGAGCGCGGATACGCAGTATTTT.

This chain connects TRBV5-5 to TRBJ1-5, with D unresolved. Trimming pared 4 bases from V and 4 bases from J, leaving 15 bases between. This CDR3 is 15 amino acids long. Germline-derived CDR1 and CDR2 are SGHKS and YYEKEE (reference sequence). CDR3 loop: CASSLYSTSNQPQHF. CDR3 nucleotides: TGTGCCAGCAGCCTTTATTCTACCTCAAATCAGCCCCAGCATTTT.

The V gene is TRBV13, the J gene TRBJ1-1; possibly TRBD1 for D (6 bases). CDR1 and CDR2 from the germline V gene are PRHDT and FYEKMQ (reference sequence). The CDR3 runs to 14 residues. Trimming cost V 7 bases and J 1 base, with 13 bases left between them. In DNA, the CDR3 is TGTGCCAGCAACCTGAGGGGGGGGAACACTGAAGCTTTCTTT. Translating gives CASNLRGGNTEAFF.

The chain employs TRBV5-1 and TRBJ1-4, with 7 bases lining up with TRBD1. The CDR3 has 15 amino acids. Germline V gives CDR1 SGHRS, CDR2 YFSETQ. The trim removed 4 bases at V and 3 bases at J, leaving 6 bases unmatched. Written as DNA, the CDR3 is TGCGCCAGCAGCCGAGACAGGGCTCCTAATGAAAAACTGTTTTTT. Its translation is CASSRDRAPNEKLFF.

Concerning this clone itself: The junction differs from germline at one of its ends, possibly a read error. CDR3 in DNA: TGTGCTAGCAGCTTAGGTAGCGGGAGCGGCTATGAGCAGTTCTTC. Its translation is CASSLGSGSGYEQFF. The chain combines TRBV7-7 with TRBJ2-1, with TRBD2 identical over 9 bases. There are 15 residues in the CDR3. Germline loops: CDR1 SSHAT, CDR2 FNYEAQ (reference sequence). The whole variable domain, filled in from reference TRBV7-7 and TRBJ2-1, reads GAGVSQSPRYKVTKRGQDVTLRCDPISSHATLYWYQQALGQGPEFLTYFNYEAQPDKSGLPSDRFSAERPEGSISTLTIQRTEQRDSAMYRCASSLGSGSGYEQFFGPGTRLTVL.

CDR3 region: CSGHSGAAGYTF. DNA of the CDR3: TGCAGCGGCCATAGCGGGGCGGCGGGCTACACCTTC. The genes are TRBV29-1 and TRBJ1-2, with D perhaps matching TRBD1 (5 bases). Germline lookup yields CDR1 SQVTM and CDR2 ANQGSEA. Deletions cut 7 bases from V and 8 bases from J, with 17 bases between. The CDR3 spans 12 residues.

This clone turned up a few times. This rearrangement joins TRBV19 to TRBJ2-1; TRBD2 might be the D (5 bases). Between the trimmed V and J ends, which lost 3 bases and 0 bases, there was a span of 18 bases. The CDR3 totals 18 residues. Germline CDR1 is LNHDA and CDR2 is SQIVND (reference sequence). CDR3 loop: CASSISGVALSSYNEQFF. CDR3 coding DNA: TGTGCCAGTAGTATTTCCGGGGTCGCTCTTAGCTCCTACAATGAGCAGTTCTTC.